A selection of T cell receptor beta chains follows, all from one sample in a study of T cells in Graves' hyperthyroidism and ophthalmopathy. From the multiplex PCR reads, TCRdb called clonotypes with MiXCR, one entry per CDR3 protein. The table records 300,000 or so distinct CDR3 sequences, approximately 15% of them present only once. Sequences were obtained from blood. The receptors here all came from a man in his thirties or forties with Graves' hyperthyroidism. Each CDR3 is given with its conserved first and last residue.

TRBJ1-2,TRBV28,CAYGDRGSYGYTF
TRBJ2-7,TRBV7-9,CASSLVAGRGYEQYF
TRBJ2-1,TRBV7-9,CASSLTAGTRSGNEQFF
TRBJ1-2,TRBV11-3,CASSLTGVRGYTF
TRBJ1-3,TRBV6-1,CASSPNAGNTIYF
TRBJ2-2,TRBV12-3/TRBV12-4,CASSPYTRLAGPNTGELFF
TRBJ1-1,TRBV5-1,CASSSTTGNPEAFF
TRBJ1-5,TRBV6-1,CASREQGGYQPQHF
TRBJ2-7,TRBV20-1,CSARSSDSYEQYF
TRBJ2-5,TRBV7-9,CASSPRASVSGETQYF
TRBJ1-1,TRBV19,CASSRMSRWPEAFF
TRBJ2-7,TRBV29-1,CSVSLGTGRYEQYF
TRBJ1-5,TRBV20-1,CSATQGIYSNQPQHF
TRBJ1-5,TRBV7-8,CASSLGLGGQPQHF
TRBJ2-7,TRBV29-1,CSVKVPGDRASTEQYF
TRBJ2-4,TRBV18,CASSPAPSGIQYF
TRBJ2-1,TRBV19,CASSARTSGDNEQFF
TRBJ2-1,TRBV2,CASSEVGRSSYNEQFF
TRBJ2-5,TRBV30,CAAEGLRRETQYF
TRBJ1-5,TRBV6-2/TRBV6-3,CASSDRVQPQHF
TRBJ2-2,TRBV12-5,CASGRDRANTGELFF
TRBJ1-2,TRBV6-1,CASRTTVRNGYTF
TRBJ2-7,TRBV20-1,CSARHSGRSSYEQYF
TRBJ2-3,TRBV29-1,CSVDSSGRFDTQYF
TRBJ2-3,TRBV5-6,CASGGGLTDTQYF
TRBJ1-6,TRBV27,CASSLSSRGRHTSAKVDSPLHF
TRBJ1-1,TRBV7-2,CASSLGLSNTEAFF
TRBJ2-7,TRBV9,CASSQGGGSIYSDEQYF
TRBJ2-7,TRBV11-2,CASSSGLAGLTYEQYF
TRBJ1-5,TRBV12-3/TRBV12-4,CASRDGHAGQPQHF
TRBJ2-1,TRBV27,CASSPGTSGRGWFF
TRBJ2-3,TRBV12-5,CASGPTGASTDTQYF
TRBJ2-7,TRBV13,CASSEGRGTYEQYF
TRBJ2-1,TRBV2,CASRLAGGGYEQFF
TRBJ2-5,TRBV29-1,CSVGVSQETQYF
TRBJ2-3,TRBV5-1,CASSPRAGGGTDTQYF
TRBJ2-7,TRBV9,CASSVDGQPHYEQYF
TRBJ2-1,TRBV18,CASSPPTGTSSYNEQFF
TRBJ2-5,TRBV4-1,CASSQVSTKGETQYF
TRBJ2-3,TRBV18,CASSPQPSGRREDTQYF
TRBJ2-7,TRBV18,CASSVNSNSYEQYF
TRBJ2-7,TRBV7-9,CASSLSLAGGGEQYF
TRBJ1-5,TRBV6-5,CASSYRGANQPQHF
TRBJ2-3,TRBV30,CASGGGYTQYF
TRBJ2-6,TRBV2,CASSERGIGANVLTF
TRBJ2-1,TRBV12-3/TRBV12-4,CASRVEFGGLAGTNEQFF